Below, 6 T cell receptor beta chains from the same sample are listed, as sequenced in a study of human T cells and chemical hapten exposure. Time point specified: pre-sensitization, week 0. Stated treatment: therapeutic diphenylcyclopropenone sensitization with weekly scalp DPC. MiXCR, applied by TCRdb to the RACE reads, yields one record per CDR3 protein. Among about 180,000 distinct CDR3 sequences, 25% to 30% were seen once, and the ten largest hold 2.9%. Sequenced here: whole blood, sampled in connection with sensitization to the hapten diphenylcyclopropenone (DPC). The receptors shown here come from a woman in her twenties or thirties with alopecia areata. Some clones in this sample may be carry-over from other donors' samples.

CDR3: CASSRVRELFF. CDR3 DNA sequence: TGTGCCAGCAGCCGTGTCCGGGAGCTGTTTTTT. The V and J genes are TRBV6-1 and TRBJ2-2; D is unresolved. The CDR3 loop spans 11 amino acids. V lost 6 bases to trimming and J lost 9 bases, with 8 bases between them. In germline, CDR1 is MNHNS, CDR2 SASEGT.

CDR3 sequence reads: CASSPWTSGTDTQYF. CDR3 DNA: TGCGCCAGCAGCCCCTGGACTAGCGGCACAGATACGCAGTATTTT. The rearrangement joins TRBV5-1 to TRBJ2-3, with 9 nucleotides matching TRBD2. The CDR3 loop spans 15 amino acids. CDR1 is SGHRS, CDR2 YFSETQ, per germline. V lost 4 bases, J lost 1 base, and 4 bases stayed unmatched.

The chain couples TRBV10-3 to TRBJ2-3, with 7 bases lining up with TRBD2. The germline gives CDR1 ENHRY, CDR2 SYGVKD. The length of the CDR3 is 16 residues. V lost 6 bases to trimming and J lost 4 bases; unmatched junction nucleotides: 13. The CDR3 reads CAIRSESGRGADTQYF. The CDR3 DNA reads TGTGCCATCAGGTCGGAGAGCGGCCGGGGGGCAGATACGCAGTATTTT.

CDR3 amino acids: CASSQDGQAIYGYTF. CDR3 nucleotides: TGTGCCAGCAGCCAAGATGGGCAGGCGATCTATGGCTACACCTTC. This chain joins TRBV4-2 and TRBJ1-2; no clear D gene. Germline loops: CDR1 LGHNA, CDR2 YNFKEQ. This CDR3 region has 15 residues. Trimming cost V 0 bases and J 4 bases, with 12 bases left between them.

The chain couples TRBV6-6 to TRBJ2-3; D uncertain. Germline V CDR1 and CDR2: MNHNY, SVGAGI (reference sequence). CDR3 length: 12 residues. V was pared by 4 bases and J by 5 bases, with 7 bases between. The CDR3, as DNA: TGTGCCAGCAGTTTACAAGGAGATACGCAGTATTTT. As protein: CASSLQGDTQYF.

The rearrangement joins TRBV20-1 to TRBJ2-1; 12 bases fit TRBD2. After removal of 5 bases from V and 8 bases from J, the junction contained 7 bases not matched to a gene. The CDR3 totals 14 residues. Germline-derived CDR1 and CDR2 are DFQATT and SNEGSKA (reference sequence). The CDR3 DNA follows: TGCAGTGCTCCCGCGGCTAGCGGGGGGGATGAGCAGTTCTTC. It specifies CSAPAASGGDEQFF.